These 32 T cell receptor beta chains originate from one sample sequenced in a study of T cells in localized non-small cell lung cancer (dated by TCRdb to 2020 to 2021). To prepare the library, the immunoSEQ multiplex PCR assay was applied. This immuneACCESS table, as held by TCRdb, lists in-frame sequences with V and J called but not all clones. Of the missing ones, under half trace to an unresolved V gene in checked studies; the others have no known cause. The sample profile shows 30,000 to 50,000 clones; roughly 83% of them were found once. Of the sample, about 35% is held by the ten largest clones. The material sequenced was PBMCs, taken before any cancer treatment. The receptors were gathered from a woman aged 40-69 years with stage II squamous cell lung carcinoma.

This clone appeared a single time. This chain connects TRBV28 to TRBJ2-7, with D possibly matching TRBD1 (7 bases). Trimming took 5 bases from V and 3 from J, leaving 11 bases between them. CDR1 is MDHEN and CDR2 is SYDVKM in the germline V gene. The CDR3 loop spans 13 amino acids. DNA for the CDR3: TGTGCCAGCAGTGGAGGGGGCGTCTACGAGCAGTACTTC. Translated, it gives CASSGGGVYEQYF.

The rearrangement uses TRBV5-1 and TRBJ2-2, with 8 bases matching TRBD1. V lost 2 bases, J lost 0 bases, and 3 bases stayed unmatched. Germline CDR1 SGHRS, CDR2 YFSETQ. The CDR3 length is 16 residues. CDR3 in DNA: TGCGCCAGCAGCTTAATGACAGGGGCGAACACCGGGGAGCTGTTTTTT. Its protein product is CASSLMTGANTGELFF.

This clone was counted once. This sequence joins TRBV5-4 and TRBJ1-3; possible D gene TRBD1, 6 bases. V was cut by 4 bases and J by 4 bases, with 9 bases left in between. CDR3 length: 13 amino acids. Germline V lookup: CDR1 SGHNT, CDR2 YYREEE (reference sequence). CDR3 region: CASSLGGGNTIYF. For the CDR3, the DNA is TGTGCCAGCAGCCTAGGGGGGGGAAACACCATATATTTT.

This clone has just one count. V and J are TRBV6-5 and TRBJ2-3, with D tentatively TRBD1 (5 bases). Trimming shortened V by 5 bases and J by 2 bases, and 14 bases separated the two germline ends. CDR1 is MNHEY, CDR2 SVGAGI, per germline. The CDR3 loop spans 15 amino acids. This CDR3 reads CASSRRTPPTDTQYF. Written as DNA, the CDR3 is TGTGCCAGCAGTCGTCGGACACCCCCCACAGATACGCAGTATTTT.

The chain couples TRBV5-1 to TRBJ1-4; tentatively, D is TRBD1 (6 bases). The CDR3 is 16 amino acids. The germline V gene has CDR1 SGHRS and CDR2 YFSETQ. V was shortened by 3 bases and J by 0 bases, with 12 bases between the two germline ends. The CDR3 loop reads CASSSGQLATNEKLFF. CDR3 in DNA: TGCGCCAGCAGCTCGGGACAATTGGCAACTAATGAAAAACTGTTTTTT.

By proportion, this clone is medium-sized. The V call is TRBV5-1, the J call TRBJ1-1; tentatively, D is TRBD1 (6 bases). Trimming took off 0 bases at V and 4 bases at J, with 10 bases between the two ends. Germline values: CDR1 SGHRS, CDR2 YFSETQ. CDR3 length: 14 residues. The CDR3 coding sequence is TGCGCCAGCAGCTTGGGCAGGGGCCCCACTGAAGCTTTCTTT. Translating gives CASSLGRGPTEAFF.

This chain connects TRBV6-1 to TRBJ1-5; D is possibly TRBD1 (5 bases). The ends were cut back, 0 bases at V and 9 bases at J, with 9 bases in the middle. Germline loops: CDR1 MNHNS, CDR2 SASEGT. The CDR3 sequence is 13 residues long. The CDR3 DNA is TGTGCCAGCAGTGAAGCGCGCAGGGCGCCCCAGCATTTT. Protein sequence: CASSEARRAPQHF.

This rearrangement joins TRBV7-2 to TRBJ1-4; 8 nucleotides align to TRBD1. The trim removed 1 base at V and 5 bases at J, leaving 12 bases unmatched. The CDR3 sequence is 18 residues long. Germline lookup yields CDR1 SGHTA and CDR2 FQGNSA. The CDR3 here is CASSLVPLWDRSNEKLFF. Here the CDR3 DNA reads TGTGCCAGCAGCTTAGTCCCCTTGTGGGACAGGTCAAATGAAAAACTGTTTTTT. Together with reference TRBV7-2 and TRBJ1-4, the CDR3 gives the full variable domain: GAGVSQSPSNKVTEKGKDVELRCDPISGHTALYWYRQSLGQGLEFLIYFQGNSAPDKSGLPSDRFSAERTGGSVSTLTIQRTQQEDSAVYLCASSLVPLWDRSNEKLFFGSGTQLSVL.

CDR3 bases: TGTGCCAGCAGCATGAGCACAGATACGCAGTATTTT. This encodes CASSMSTDTQYF. The chain couples TRBV7-9 to TRBJ2-3, with D unclear. Trimming pared 5 bases from V and 0 bases from J, leaving 3 bases between. In germline, CDR1 is SEHNR, CDR2 FQNEAQ (reference sequence). The CDR3 totals 12 residues. The full variable domain, its missing parts supplied by reference TRBV7-9 and TRBJ2-3, is DTGVSQNPRHKITKRGQNVTFRCDPISEHNRLYWYRQTLGQGPEFLTYFQNEAQLEKSRLLSDRFSAERPKGSFSTLEIQRTEQGDSAMYLCASSMSTDTQYFGPGTRLTVL.

This clone has a handful of counts. In DNA, the CDR3 is TGTGCCAGCAGTGCAGCGGGGGGAGATGGCCCCAATCAGCCCCAGCATTTT. This sequence encodes CASSAAGGDGPNQPQHF. V is TRBV2 and J is TRBJ1-5; D possibly corresponds to TRBD1 (5 bases). Trimming took 4 bases from V and 3 from J, leaving 19 bases between them. CDR3 length: 17 amino acids. Germline loops: CDR1 SNHLY, CDR2 FYNNEI.

This clone is a singleton in its sample. The rearrangement joins TRBV28 to TRBJ1-1; no reliable D call. Deletions cut 4 bases from V and 1 base from J, with 13 bases between. The germline V gene encodes CDR1 MDHEN and CDR2 SYDVKM. This CDR3 has 15 residues. This CDR3 is CASSSARTANTEAFF. CDR3 DNA sequence: TGTGCCAGCAGTTCAGCCCGGACGGCGAACACTGAAGCTTTCTTT.

The chain couples TRBV5-6 to TRBJ2-2, with 7 bases matching TRBD1. This CDR3 region has 14 residues. J lost 6 bases, V lost 0 bases, and 2 bases had no gene match. Germline-derived CDR1 and CDR2 are SGHDT and YYEEEE. CDR3 sequence: CASSLEQGAGELFF. The CDR3 bases are TGTGCCAGCAGCTTGGAGCAGGGGGCCGGGGAGCTGTTTTTT.

In its sample, this clone was seen a few times. The rearrangement uses TRBV7-9 and TRBJ1-5; D is unclear. With 4 bases removed from V and 6 bases from J, the gap between germline ends came to 13 bases. This CDR3 contains 14 residues. Germline V gene data show CDR1 as SEHNR and CDR2 as FQNEAQ (reference sequence). The CDR3 nucleotides are TGTGCCAGCAGCTCGACCGACTCGGGTCAGCCCCAGCATTTT. Translated: CASSSTDSGQPQHF.

This chain uses TRBV7-2 with TRBJ2-7; 13 positions match TRBD2. The length of the CDR3 is 17 residues. CDR1 SGHTA and CDR2 FQGNSA come from the germline V gene. With 4 bases clipped from V and 2 bases from J, the junction kept 8 bases outside the gene matches. The CDR3 nucleotides read TGTGCCAGCAGCTCCCTCGGGACTAGCGGGGTCCCCTACGAGCAGTACTTC. Residues: CASSSLGTSGVPYEQYF.

V and J are TRBV15 and TRBJ2-7; D uncertain. The CDR3 consists of 13 residues. The germline gives CDR1 LNHNV, CDR2 YYDKDF (reference sequence). Trimming cost V 5 bases and J 3 bases, with 11 bases left between them. The CDR3 nucleotides read TGTGCCACCAGCCGGAACAGCCTCTACGAGCAGTACTTC. This sequence encodes CATSRNSLYEQYF.

This clone was detected once. The chain is built from TRBV5-4 and TRBJ2-1; 9 positions match TRBD2. V lost 2 bases, J lost 3 bases, and 6 bases stayed unmatched. Germline CDR1 reads SGHNT; CDR2 reads YYREEE (reference sequence). The CDR3 spans 16 residues. CDR3 DNA: TGTGCCAGCAGCTTACAGGGGACTAGCAGCTACAATGAGCAGTTCTTC. This sequence encodes CASSLQGTSSYNEQFF.

This chain joins TRBV7-5 and TRBJ1-6. TRBV7-5 is given as a pseudogene. CDR3 length: 12 amino acids. CDR3 amino acids: CASSLSNSPLHF. The CDR3 DNA reads as TGTGCCAGCAGCCTATCAAATTCACCCCTCCACTTT.

The rearrangement uses TRBV5-4 and TRBJ2-7; D gene uncertain. Germline CDR1 reads SGHNT; CDR2 reads YYREEE (reference sequence). Trimming took off 2 bases at V and 6 bases at J, with 15 bases between the two ends. CDR3 size: 14 residues. CDR3 sequence: CASSFPGDGGEQYF. The CDR3 DNA sequence: TGTGCCAGCAGCTTTCCGGGCGATGGCGGCGAGCAGTACTTC.

The chain joins TRBV18 to TRBJ2-3, with D perhaps matching TRBD2 (6 bases). This CDR3 comprises 16 residues. Germline CDR1 KGHSH, CDR2 LQKENI. V dropped 6 bases and J dropped 0 bases, with 16 bases sitting between them. CDR3 sequence: CASSRLVGGSTDTQYF. The CDR3 DNA sequence: TGTGCCAGCTCCCGTCTAGTTGGGGGGAGCACAGATACGCAGTATTTT. The complete variable domain, with remaining parts taken from reference TRBV18 and TRBJ2-3, reads NAGVMQNPRHLVRRRGQEARLRCSPMKGHSHVYWYRQLPEEGLKFMVYLQKENIIDESGMPKERFSAEFPKEGPSILRIQQVVRGDSAAYFCASSRLVGGSTDTQYFGPGTRLTVL.

This clone was observed many times. This rearrangement joins TRBV7-9 to TRBJ1-2; 11 bases map to TRBD1. V trimming: 8 bases; J trimming: 2 bases; junction bases outside the gene matches: 4. Looked up from germline, CDR1 is SEHNR and CDR2 is FQNEAQ (reference sequence). This CDR3 comprises 14 residues. CDR3 in amino acids: CASRGQGANYGYTF. The CDR3 DNA sequence: TGTGCCAGCCGCGGACAGGGGGCGAACTATGGCTACACCTTC. The complete variable domain, with remaining parts taken from reference TRBV7-9 and TRBJ1-2, reads DTGVSQNPRHKITKRGQNVTFRCDPISEHNRLYWYRQTLGQGPEFLTYFQNEAQLEKSRLLSDRFSAERPKGSFSTLEIQRTEQGDSAMYLCASRGQGANYGYTFGSGTRLTVV.

This rearrangement joins TRBV9 to TRBJ2-2; TRBD2 might be the D (7 bases). The germline V gene encodes CDR1 SGDLS and CDR2 YYNGEE. Trimming took 4 bases from V and 3 from J, leaving 16 bases between them. The CDR3 consists of 16 residues. The CDR3 spells CASSPRGGADTGELFF. The CDR3 nucleotides read TGTGCCAGCAGCCCTAGGGGGGGGGCGGACACCGGGGAGCTGTTTTTT.

The V and J genes are TRBV6-1 and TRBJ1-2; a weak D match, TRBD1 (6 bases). Trimming removed 8 bases at V and 5 bases at J, with 18 bases between. This CDR3 region has 14 residues. CDR1 and CDR2 from the germline V gene are MNHNS and SASEGT. This CDR3 reads CASSGTTGLYGYTF. CDR3 nucleotides: TGTGCCAGCTCTGGGACTACAGGGTTATATGGCTACACCTTC.

The rearrangement links TRBV2 to TRBJ2-5; D remains unclear. Germline CDR1 reads SNHLY; CDR2 reads FYNNEI. V shed 0 bases and J shed 5 bases, with 4 bases lying between them. This CDR3 has 12 residues. CDR3 bases: TGTGCCAGCAGTGAAGCGAGGGAGACCCAGTACTTC. The encoded protein is CASSEARETQYF.

The rearrangement joins TRBV5-1 to TRBJ2-2, with D perhaps matching TRBD1 or TRBD2 (6 bases each). The germline V gene has CDR1 SGHRS and CDR2 YFSETQ. The CDR3 runs to 13 residues. Trimming left V 4 bases short and J 3 bases short, with 7 bases between. The CDR3 sequence is CASSRGDTGELFF. The CDR3 DNA follows: TGCGCCAGCAGCAGGGGGGACACCGGGGAGCTGTTTTTT.

V gene TRBV5-8 combines with J gene TRBJ1-5; 8 bases match TRBD1. Germline CDR1 and CDR2: SGHTS and YDEGEE. This CDR3 has 14 residues. Trimming took 4 bases from V and 8 from J; bases not matched to a gene: 8. CDR3 protein: CASSITGGRKPQHF. DNA for the CDR3: TGTGCCAGCAGCATAACAGGGGGTAGGAAGCCCCAGCATTTT.

This sequence joins TRBV5-4 and TRBJ2-5; TRBD1 matches at 7 bases. The length of the CDR3 is 14 residues. Trimming at V came to 4 bases and at J to 5 bases, leaving 8 bases not matched to a gene. Germline loops: CDR1 SGHNT, CDR2 YYREEE (reference sequence). CDR3 DNA: TGTGCCAGCAGCATACTGACAGGGCAGGAGACCCAGTACTTC. It encodes CASSILTGQETQYF.

The chain links TRBV5-1 to TRBJ1-4; no clear D. Trimming shortened V by 2 bases and J by 3 bases, and 14 bases separated the two germline ends. The CDR3 is 16 amino acids. The germline CDR1 and CDR2 sequences are SGHRS and YFSETQ. The CDR3 DNA reads as TGCGCCAGCAGCTTCGGGAGCAGCCCAGCTAATGAAAAACTGTTTTTT. This sequence encodes CASSFGSSPANEKLFF.

The table lists this clone with a few counts. The chain uses TRBV7-9 and TRBJ2-7; the match to TRBD1 covers 9 bases. Looked up from germline, CDR1 is SEHNR and CDR2 is FQNEAQ (reference sequence). Trimming took 5 bases from V and 6 from J; bases not matched to a gene: 5. This CDR3 comprises 13 residues. CDR3 loop: CASSIQGALEQYF. CDR3 nucleotides: TGTGCCAGCAGCATACAGGGGGCCCTCGAGCAGTACTTC.

The chain uses TRBV27 and TRBJ2-2; TRBD2 agrees at 14 bases. The CDR3 runs to 15 residues. Germline CDR1 is MNHEY and CDR2 is SMNVEV (reference sequence). With 5 bases clipped from V and 6 bases from J, the junction kept 2 bases outside the gene matches. The CDR3 nucleotides are TGTGCCAGCAGTCCGGGACTAGCGGGAGCCGGGGAGCTGTTTTTT. This gives the protein CASSPGLAGAGELFF.

The chain carries TRBV4-2 and TRBJ1-3, with 7 bases matching TRBD1. From germline, CDR1 is LGHNA and CDR2 YNFKEQ. The CDR3 is 15 residues long. V lost 5 bases to trimming and J lost 2 bases; unmatched junction nucleotides: 6. This CDR3 reads CASSLGTGAGNTIYF. The DNA for the CDR3 is TGTGCCAGCAGCTTGGGTACAGGGGCTGGAAACACCATATATTTT.

The chain joins TRBV7-9 to TRBJ2-3; the D call may be TRBD1 or TRBD2 (5 bases each). Trimming stripped 7 bases from V and 1 base from J, with 15 bases between. Looked up from germline, CDR1 is SEHNR and CDR2 is FQNEAQ (reference sequence). CDR3 length: 15 amino acids. DNA for the CDR3: TGTGCCAGCAACCCACCGGGGCTTCGCACAGATACGCAGTATTTT. Encoded protein: CASNPPGLRTDTQYF.

The CDR3: CARGWASTGGDTGELFF. CDR3 bases: TGTGCCAGGGGGTGGGCCTCCACAGGGGGCGACACCGGGGAGCTGTTTTTT. The chain uses TRBV6-4 and TRBJ2-2; 9 nucleotides line up with TRBD1. Germline trimming cut 9 bases from V and 3 bases from J; bases unmatched to any gene: 14. CDR1 and CDR2 (germline): MRHNA, SNTAGT. The CDR3 has 17 residues.